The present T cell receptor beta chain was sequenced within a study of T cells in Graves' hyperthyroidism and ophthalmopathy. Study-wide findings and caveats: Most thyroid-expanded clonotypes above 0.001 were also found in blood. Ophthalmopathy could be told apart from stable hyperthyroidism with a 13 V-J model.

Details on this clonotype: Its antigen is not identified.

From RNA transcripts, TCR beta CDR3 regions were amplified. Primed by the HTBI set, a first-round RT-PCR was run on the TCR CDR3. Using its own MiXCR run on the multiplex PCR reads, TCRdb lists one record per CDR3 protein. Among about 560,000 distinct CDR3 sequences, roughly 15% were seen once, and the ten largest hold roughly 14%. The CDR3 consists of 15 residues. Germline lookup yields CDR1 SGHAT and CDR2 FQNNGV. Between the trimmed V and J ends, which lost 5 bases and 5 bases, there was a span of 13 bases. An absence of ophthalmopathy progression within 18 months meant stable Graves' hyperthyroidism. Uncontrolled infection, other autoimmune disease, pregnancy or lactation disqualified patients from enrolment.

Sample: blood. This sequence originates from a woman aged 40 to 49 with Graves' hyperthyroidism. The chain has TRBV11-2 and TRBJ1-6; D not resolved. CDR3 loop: CASSPGRENNSPLHF. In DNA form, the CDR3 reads TGTGCCAGCAGCCCTGGACGGGAGAATAATTCACCCCTCCACTTT.